One and the same sample provided the 10 T cell receptor beta chains below, sequenced in a study of T cells after yellow fever vaccination. TCRdb re-called the 5' RACE reads through MiXCR, storing one row per CDR3 protein. The sample has about 32,000 distinct CDR3 sequences; over 9.5% are singletons. The sample here was PBMCs, either bulk or a sorted T-cell subset (CD4+, CD8+, memory, or dextramer-sorted; not recorded which), taken approximately 15 days after the first yellow fever vaccination. The receptors stem from a man aged 18 to 29 who received the YFV17D yellow fever vaccine.

By proportion, this clonotype is medium-sized (0.01 to 0.1%). The chain combines TRBV15 with TRBJ2-1; TRBD2 agrees at 12 bases. The CDR3 runs to 14 residues. Germline-derived CDR1 and CDR2 are LNHNV and YYDKDF (reference sequence). V was pared by 10 bases and J by 5 bases, with 6 bases of the junction left unmatched. This CDR3 reads CAISLAGGNNEQFF. In DNA, the CDR3 is TGTGCCATTTCGCTAGCGGGGGGGAACAATGAGCAGTTCTTC.

There are many counts of this clonotype. The chain employs TRBV12-3 or TRBV12-4 and TRBJ1-4; perhaps TRBD1 as D (5 bases). CDR3 length equals 15 residues. Between the trimmed V and J ends, which lost 7 bases and 11 bases, there was a span of 23 bases. The CDR3 coding sequence is TGTGCCAGCAATGATTCCCGGGACCCATCACAGAAACTGTTTTTT. It is translated as CASNDSRDPSQKLFF.

Many counts were recorded for this clonotype. This chain uses TRBV6-2 or TRBV6-3 with TRBJ1-1; D remains ambiguous. With 7 bases removed from V and 2 bases from J, the gap between germline ends came to 14 bases. The CDR3 spans 14 residues. Germline CDR1 MNHEY, CDR2 SVGEGT. This CDR3 is CASINNEVNTEAFF. The CDR3 bases are TGTGCCAGCATAAATAATGAGGTCAACACTGAAGCTTTCTTT.

The sample holds many counts of this clonotype. V usage is TRBV3-1 and J usage is TRBJ2-3; unclear D gene. V was shortened by 7 bases and J by 3 bases, with 11 bases between the two germline ends. The CDR3 is made up of 13 amino acids. Germline V gives CDR1 LGHDT, CDR2 YNNKEL (reference sequence). The CDR3 region is CASTYLGTDTQYF. CDR3 in DNA: TGTGCCAGCACGTACCTCGGGACAGATACGCAGTATTTT.

This clonotype was counted many times. CDR3 nucleotides: TGTGCCAGCTCCCCAGGATCCTATAATTCACCCCTCCACTTT. It specifies CASSPGSYNSPLHF. V usage is TRBV18 and J usage is TRBJ1-6, with no clear D. V gave up 6 bases and J gave up 1 base, with 7 bases separating them. The CDR3 extends over 14 amino acids. Germline V CDR1 and CDR2: KGHSH, LQKENI.

This clonotype was counted ten times or more. The chain uses TRBV6-5 and TRBJ1-1; possibly TRBD1 for D (6 bases). The length of the CDR3 is 15 residues. The V and J ends lost 7 bases and 1 base respectively, with 16 bases between them. Germline V gene lookup returns CDR1 MNHEY and CDR2 SVGAGI. The CDR3 loop reads CASKLQPTGNTEAFF. Here the CDR3 DNA reads TGTGCCAGCAAGTTACAGCCGACAGGGAACACTGAAGCTTTCTTT.

This clonotype was counted at least ten times. The chain uses TRBV29-1 and TRBJ2-7; weak D call: TRBD2 (6 bases). The germline gives CDR1 SQVTM, CDR2 ANQGSEA. This CDR3 is built from 15 residues. V gave up 0 bases and J gave up 0 bases, with 12 bases separating them. CDR3 sequence reads: CSVEDPGGSSYEQYF. The CDR3 nucleotides read TGCAGCGTTGAAGATCCCGGGGGAAGCTCCTACGAGCAGTACTTC.

This clonotype was seen at least ten times. The chain uses TRBV20-1 and TRBJ2-5; 14 nucleotides match TRBD2. Germline lookup yields CDR1 DFQATT and CDR2 SNEGSKA (reference sequence). CDR3 size: 14 residues. The J segment lost 4 bases and the V segment lost 3 bases, leaving 1 base of the junction unmatched. This chain's CDR3 is CSASGLAGGETQYF. CDR3 nucleotide sequence: TGCAGTGCTAGTGGACTAGCGGGGGGAGAGACCCAGTACTTC.

This clonotype was found many times. This rearrangement joins TRBV5-1 to TRBJ2-7; a weak D match, TRBD1 (6 bases). Germline V CDR1 and CDR2: SGHRS, YFSETQ. With 1 base removed from V and 5 bases from J, the gap between germline ends came to 16 bases. The CDR3 is 15 amino acids. This chain's CDR3 is CASSLSSQGPHEQYF. CDR3 DNA sequence: TGCGCCAGCAGCTTGAGTTCCCAGGGGCCCCACGAGCAGTACTTC.

This clonotype was seen repeatedly, ten times or more. J is TRBJ2-2 and V is TRBV3-1; the D is unclear. CDR3 length equals 11 residues. V was clipped by 1 base and J by 8 bases, with 2 bases between them. From germline, CDR1 is LGHDT and CDR2 YNNKEL (reference sequence). The CDR3 coding sequence is TGTGCCAGCAGCCAAGTGGGGGAGCTGTTTTTT. This translates into CASSQVGELFF.